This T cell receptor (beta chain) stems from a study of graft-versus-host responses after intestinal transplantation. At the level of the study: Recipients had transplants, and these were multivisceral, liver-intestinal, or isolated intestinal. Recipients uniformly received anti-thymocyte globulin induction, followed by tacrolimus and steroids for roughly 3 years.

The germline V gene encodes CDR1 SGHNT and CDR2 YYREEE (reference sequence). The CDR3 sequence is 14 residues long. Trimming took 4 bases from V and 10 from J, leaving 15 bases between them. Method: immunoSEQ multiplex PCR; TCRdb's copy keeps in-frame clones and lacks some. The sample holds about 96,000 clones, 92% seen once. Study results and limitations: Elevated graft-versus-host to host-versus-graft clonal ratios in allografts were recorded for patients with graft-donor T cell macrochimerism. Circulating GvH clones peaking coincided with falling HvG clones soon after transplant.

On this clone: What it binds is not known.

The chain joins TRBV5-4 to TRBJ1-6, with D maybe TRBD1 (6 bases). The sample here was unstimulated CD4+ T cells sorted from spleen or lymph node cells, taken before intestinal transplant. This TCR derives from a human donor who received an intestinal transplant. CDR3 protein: CASSPSGGQSPLHF. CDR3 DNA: TGTGCCAGCAGCCCTAGTGGAGGACAGTCACCCCTCCACTTT.